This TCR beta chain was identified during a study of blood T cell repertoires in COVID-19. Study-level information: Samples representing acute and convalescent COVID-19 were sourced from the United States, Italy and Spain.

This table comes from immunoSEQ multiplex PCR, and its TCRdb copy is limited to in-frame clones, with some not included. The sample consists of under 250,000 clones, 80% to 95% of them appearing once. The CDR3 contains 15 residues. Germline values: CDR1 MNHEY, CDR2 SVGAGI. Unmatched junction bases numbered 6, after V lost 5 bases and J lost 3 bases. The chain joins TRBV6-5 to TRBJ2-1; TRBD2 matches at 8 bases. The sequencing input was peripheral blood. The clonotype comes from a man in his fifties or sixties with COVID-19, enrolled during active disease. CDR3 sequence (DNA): TGTGCCAGCAGTCCCAGCGGGAGTGGCTACAATGAGCAGTTCTTC. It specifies CASSPSGSGYNEQFF.